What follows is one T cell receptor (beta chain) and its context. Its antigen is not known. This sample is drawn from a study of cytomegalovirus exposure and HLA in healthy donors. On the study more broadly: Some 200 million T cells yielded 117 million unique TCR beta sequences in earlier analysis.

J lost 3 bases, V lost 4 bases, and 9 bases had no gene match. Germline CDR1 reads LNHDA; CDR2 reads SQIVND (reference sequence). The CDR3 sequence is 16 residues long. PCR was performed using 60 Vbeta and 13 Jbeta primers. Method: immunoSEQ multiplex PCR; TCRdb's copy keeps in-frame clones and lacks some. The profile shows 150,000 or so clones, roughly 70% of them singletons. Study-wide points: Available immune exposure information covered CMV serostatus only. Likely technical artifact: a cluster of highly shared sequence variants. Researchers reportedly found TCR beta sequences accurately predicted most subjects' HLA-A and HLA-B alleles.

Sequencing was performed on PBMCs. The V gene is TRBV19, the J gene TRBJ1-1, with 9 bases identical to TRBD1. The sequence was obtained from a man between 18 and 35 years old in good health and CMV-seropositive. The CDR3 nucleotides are TGTGCCAGTAGTACCCCCCCGGGACAGGGCTACACTGAAGCTTTCTTT. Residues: CASSTPPGQGYTEAFF. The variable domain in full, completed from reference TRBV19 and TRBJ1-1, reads DGGITQSPKYLFRKEGQNVTLSCEQNLNHDAMYWYRQDPGQGLRLIYYSQIVNDFQKGDIAEGYSVSREKKESFPLTVTSAQKNPTAFYLCASSTPPGQGYTEAFFGQGTRLTVV.